This entry features one T cell receptor (beta chain) sequence. The antigen remains unidentified. Indicated treatment: oral pan-JAK inhibitor, 5-10 mg twice daily. Peripheral blood samples and lesional scalp punch biopsies were obtained from alopecia areata patients. This sample was taken from a study of CD8+ T cells in alopecia areata. In the study overall: Tofacitinib ran 6 to 18 months, followed by 6 months off drug. Findings and caveats of the study: Many expanded lesional clones persisted in scalp and blood during tofacitinib treatment. Since there was just one nonresponder, nobody can yet say how baseline CD8+ expansion ties to response.

Reverse transcription of extracted RNA yielded cDNA, which provided the sequencing template. Assay used: immunoSEQ multiplex PCR; TCRdb lists only in-frame clones, some missing. The sample lists 3,500 to 5,500 clones; about three fifths were seen once. Sequences were derived from skin, sampled around week 36, from a patient treated with tofacitinib. This TCR derives from a human donor with alopecia areata.

CDR3: CASNDRSNTEAFF. The CDR3 region has the DNA TGCGCCAGCAACGACAGGTCGAACACTGAAGCTTTCTTT. This sequence joins TRBV10-2 and TRBJ1-1, with a possible D match to TRBD1 (6 bases). Trimming left V 7 bases short and J 1 base short, with 10 bases between. Looked up from germline, CDR1 is WSHSY and CDR2 is SAAADI. The length of the CDR3 is 13 residues.